This T cell receptor (beta chain) appears in the sequencing data of a study of cytomegalovirus exposure and HLA in healthy donors (dated by TCRdb to 2017 to 2019). The study in broad terms: The roughly 670 repertoires of the first cohort and the 120 validation repertoires were produced on the same platform, according to a later analysis. High-throughput TCR immunosequencing, statistical association of individual TCRs with disease status, and machine learning were combined to predict cytomegalovirus infection status. A separate validation cohort of roughly 130 different subjects was used in addition to the 666-subject first cohort. The study was designed to test whether signatures of past pathogen exposure could be identified by cataloging public T cell receptors.

The donors belonged to the validation cohort of around 110 subjects, which was separate from the approximately 680-subject first cohort. In regard to this clone: Its antigen specificity is not known. Qualities for individual bases were not recorded, and no much larger clone is one base off.

Paper-wide results and their limitations: The authors suggested that the approach could potentially be generalized to other disease states and immunological phenotypes. In vitro tests confirmed that a few of the cytomegalovirus-associated TCR beta chains recognize cytomegalovirus antigens. A later analysis lacked HLA typing for the validation cohort, so it scored co-occurrence in that cohort across all 110 or so repertoires. Most TCR sequences were observed very rarely across donors, whereas some public TCRs were present in many individuals. In the study, approximately 160 TCR beta chains were listed as associated with cytomegalovirus. A later analysis found that TCRs clustered in the first cohort also tended to co-occur in the 120 validation repertoires, with 94% of cluster scores above 0. The classifier was reported to diagnose cytomegalovirus status with high specificity and sensitivity in both the original and validation cohorts.

Library creation used the immunoSEQ multiplex PCR assay. The authors processed their data as follows. A statistical classification framework was built for diagnosing cytomegalovirus status from the catalog of TCR beta chain sequences. Imported from immuneACCESS, the table was reduced by TCRdb to in-frame sequences with V and J called. These copies leave out some clones; in studies compared against another copy, an unresolved V gene accounts for under half, and the cause of the remainder is not known. That table supplies the V and J calls and clone size; D and trimming were determined from the DNA. This sample is represented by under 200,000 clones; roughly 77% of them were singletons. The ten largest clonotypes hold around 1.2% of the sample. Sequences were obtained from PBMCs. The receptor's source is a woman aged 25 to 39 in good health and CMV-seronegative.

The CDR3 sequence is CSATGSQPQHF. The bases are TGCAGTGCCACGGGGAGCCAGCCCCAGCATTTT. Here the chain combines TRBV20-1 and TRBJ1-5, with no confident D gene call. Measured from the cysteine to the phenylalanine, the CDR3 is 11 residues long. Only the CDR3 region is kept as DNA, spanning 33 bases read in frame from base 1. CDR1 and CDR2, per the germline V gene (reference sequence), are DFQATT and SNEGSKA. The trim is 6 bases for V and 7 bases for J, with a gap of 10 bases between the germline ends.